This TCR beta chain was captured in a study of CXCR3-negative and CXCR3-positive naive CD8 T cells. CDR3 length equals 14 residues. Germline-derived CDR1 and CDR2 are SGHTA and FQGNSA. UMI labels and 5' RACE were used to prepare the TRB cDNA libraries. TCRdb reprocessed the 5' RACE reads and reports one entry per CDR3 protein, with no DNA. The listing contains approximately 52,000 distinct CDR3 sequences. The genes are TRBV7-2 and TRBJ1-2. The clonotype was recovered from a human donor in good health. Some clones in this sample may be carry-over from other donors' samples. The sequenced material came from memory CD8+ T cells from blood. The CDR3 region is CASSLATQDGGYTF.